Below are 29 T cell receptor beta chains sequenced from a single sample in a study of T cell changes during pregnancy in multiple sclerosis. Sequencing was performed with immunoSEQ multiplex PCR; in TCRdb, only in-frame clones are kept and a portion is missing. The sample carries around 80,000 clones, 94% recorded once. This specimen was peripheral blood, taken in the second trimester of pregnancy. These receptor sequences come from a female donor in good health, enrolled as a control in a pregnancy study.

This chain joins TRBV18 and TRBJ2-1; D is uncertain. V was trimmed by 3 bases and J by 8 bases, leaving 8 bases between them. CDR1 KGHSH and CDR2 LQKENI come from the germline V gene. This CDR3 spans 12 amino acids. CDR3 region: CASSPSSDEQFF. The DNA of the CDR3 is TGTGCCAGCTCACCGTCTTCGGATGAGCAGTTCTTC.

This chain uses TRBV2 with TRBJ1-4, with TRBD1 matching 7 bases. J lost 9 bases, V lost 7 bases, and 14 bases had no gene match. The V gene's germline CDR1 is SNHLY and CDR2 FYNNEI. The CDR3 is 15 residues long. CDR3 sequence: CASTREPGQTQKLFF. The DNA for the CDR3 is TGTGCCAGCACCAGAGAGCCGGGACAGACCCAAAAACTGTTTTTT.

The chain's CDR3 is CASSPVQVFCGNTIYF. The DNA of the CDR3 is TGTGCCAGCAGCCCCGTTCAGGTCTTTTGTGGAAACACCATATATTTT. The chain has TRBV21-1 and TRBJ1-3; whether TRBD1, the table's D call, matches the DNA was not checked. TRBV21-1 is given as a pseudogene. CDR3 length: 16 residues.

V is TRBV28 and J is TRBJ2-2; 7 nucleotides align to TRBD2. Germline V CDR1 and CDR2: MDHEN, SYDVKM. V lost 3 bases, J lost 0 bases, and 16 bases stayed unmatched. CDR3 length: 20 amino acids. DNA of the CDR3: TGTGCCAGCAGTTTCCGGGCTTTTAGGGAGGGCGACTCGAACACCGGGGAGCTGTTTTTT. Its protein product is CASSFRAFREGDSNTGELFF. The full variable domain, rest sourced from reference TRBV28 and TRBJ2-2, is DVKVTQSSRYLVKRTGEKVFLECVQDMDHENMFWYRQDPGLGLRLIYFSYDVKMKEKGDIPEGYSVSREKKERFSLILESASTNQTSMYLCASSFRAFREGDSNTGELFFGEGSRLTVL.

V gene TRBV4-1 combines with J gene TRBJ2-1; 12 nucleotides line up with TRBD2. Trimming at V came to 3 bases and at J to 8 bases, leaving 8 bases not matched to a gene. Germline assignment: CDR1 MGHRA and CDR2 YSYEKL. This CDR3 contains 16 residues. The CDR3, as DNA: TGCGCCAGCAGCCAGAGACTAGCGGGAGTGATGGATGAGCAGTTCTTC. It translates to CASSQRLAGVMDEQFF.

The chain's CDR3 is CASSFEDSNQPQHF. Written as DNA, the CDR3 is TGTGCCAGCAGCTTCGAGGATAGCAATCAGCCCCAGCATTTT. The V call is TRBV7-9, the J call TRBJ1-5; D is unresolved. V shed 3 bases and J shed 0 bases, with 6 bases lying between them. The CDR3 length is 14 residues. The germline V gene has CDR1 SEHNR and CDR2 FQNEAQ (reference sequence).

CDR3 protein: CASSVALGGQDTEAFF. CDR3 bases: TGTGCCAGCAGCGTAGCGTTAGGGGGCCAGGACACTGAAGCTTTCTTT. The chain is built from TRBV9 and TRBJ1-1; 7 bases match TRBD1. The V segment lost 0 bases and the J segment 3 bases; nucleotides outside the gene matches: 8. The CDR3 spans 16 residues. Germline values: CDR1 SGDLS, CDR2 YYNGEE.

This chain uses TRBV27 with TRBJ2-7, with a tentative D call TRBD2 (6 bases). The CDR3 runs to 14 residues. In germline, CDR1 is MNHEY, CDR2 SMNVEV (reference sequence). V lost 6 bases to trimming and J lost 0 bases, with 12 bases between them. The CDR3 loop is CASRETSLSYEQYF. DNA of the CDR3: TGTGCCAGCAGGGAGACTAGTCTCTCCTACGAGCAGTACTTC.

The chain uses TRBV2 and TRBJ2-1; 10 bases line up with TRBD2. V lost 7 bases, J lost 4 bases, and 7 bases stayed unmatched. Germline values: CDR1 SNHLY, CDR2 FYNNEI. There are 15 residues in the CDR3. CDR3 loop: CASTGGLADYNEQFF. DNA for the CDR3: TGTGCCAGCACCGGAGGACTAGCGGATTACAATGAGCAGTTCTTC.

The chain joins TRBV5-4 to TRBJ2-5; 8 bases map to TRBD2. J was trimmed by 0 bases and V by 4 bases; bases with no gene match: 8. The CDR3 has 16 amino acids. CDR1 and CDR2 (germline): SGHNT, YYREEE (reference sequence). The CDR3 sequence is CASSPSGGRYQETQYF. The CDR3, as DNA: TGTGCCAGCAGCCCCAGTGGCGGGAGGTACCAAGAGACCCAGTACTTC.

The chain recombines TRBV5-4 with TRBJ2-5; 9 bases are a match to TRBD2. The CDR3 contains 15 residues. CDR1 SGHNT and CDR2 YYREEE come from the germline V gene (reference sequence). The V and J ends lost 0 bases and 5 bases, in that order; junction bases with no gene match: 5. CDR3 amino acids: CASSLGNSGSETQYF. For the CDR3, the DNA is TGTGCCAGCAGCTTGGGGAATAGCGGGAGCGAGACCCAGTACTTC.

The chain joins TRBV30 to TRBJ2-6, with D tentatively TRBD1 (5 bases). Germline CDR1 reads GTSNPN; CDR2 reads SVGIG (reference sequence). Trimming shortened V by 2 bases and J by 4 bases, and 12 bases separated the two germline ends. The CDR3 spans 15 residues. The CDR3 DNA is TGTGCCTGGAGTCCGGACAACTCGGGGGCCAACGTCCTGACTTTC. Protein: CAWSPDNSGANVLTF.

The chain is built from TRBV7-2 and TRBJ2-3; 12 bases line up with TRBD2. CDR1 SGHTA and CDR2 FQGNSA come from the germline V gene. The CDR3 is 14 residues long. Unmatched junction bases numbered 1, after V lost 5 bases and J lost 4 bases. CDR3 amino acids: CASSRTSGADTQYF. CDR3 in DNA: TGTGCCAGCAGCCGGACTAGCGGGGCAGATACGCAGTATTTT.

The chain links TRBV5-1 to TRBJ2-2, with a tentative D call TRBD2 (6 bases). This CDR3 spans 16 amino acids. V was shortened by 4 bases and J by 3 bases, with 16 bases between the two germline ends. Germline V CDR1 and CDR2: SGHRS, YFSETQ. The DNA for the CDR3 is TGCGCCAGCAGCCTACCGGCGGGAATCTACACCGGGGAGCTGTTTTTT. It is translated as CASSLPAGIYTGELFF.

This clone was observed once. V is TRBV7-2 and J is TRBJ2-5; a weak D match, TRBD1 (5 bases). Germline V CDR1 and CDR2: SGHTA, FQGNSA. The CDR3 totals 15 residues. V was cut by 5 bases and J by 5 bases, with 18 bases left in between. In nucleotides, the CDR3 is TGTGCCAGCAGCCGTCAGGGAAAGAAGGGGGAGACCCAGTACTTC. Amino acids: CASSRQGKKGETQYF.

DNA for the CDR3: TGCGCCAGCAGCTTGGAAGGGAGCGGGTCCTACGAGCAGTACTTC. As protein: CASSLEGSGSYEQYF. V and J are TRBV5-1 and TRBJ2-7, with D tentatively TRBD2 (6 bases). Germline loops: CDR1 SGHRS, CDR2 YFSETQ. Trimming removed 0 bases from V and 1 base from J, with 11 bases in between. The CDR3 extends over 15 amino acids.

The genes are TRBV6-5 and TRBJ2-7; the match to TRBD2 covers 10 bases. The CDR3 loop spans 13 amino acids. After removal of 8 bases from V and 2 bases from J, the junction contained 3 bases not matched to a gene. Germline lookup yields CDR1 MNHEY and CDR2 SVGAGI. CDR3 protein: CASQSGRAYEQYF. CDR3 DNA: TGTGCCAGCCAGAGCGGGAGGGCCTACGAGCAGTACTTC.

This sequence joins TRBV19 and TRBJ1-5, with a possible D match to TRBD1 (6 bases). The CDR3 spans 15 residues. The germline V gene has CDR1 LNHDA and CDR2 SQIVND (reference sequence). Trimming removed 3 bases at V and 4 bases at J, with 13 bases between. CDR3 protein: CASSISGTQNQPQHF. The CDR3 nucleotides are TGTGCCAGTAGTATTTCTGGGACACAGAATCAGCCCCAGCATTTT. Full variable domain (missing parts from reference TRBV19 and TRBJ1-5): DGGITQSPKYLFRKEGQNVTLSCEQNLNHDAMYWYRQDPGQGLRLIYYSQIVNDFQKGDIAEGYSVSREKKESFPLTVTSAQKNPTAFYLCASSISGTQNQPQHFGDGTRLSIL.

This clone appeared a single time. This CDR3 reads CASSPQGLAGTYEQYF. The CDR3 coding sequence is TGCGCCAGCAGCCCACAGGGACTAGCGGGGACATACGAGCAGTACTTC. The V call is TRBV5-1, the J call TRBJ2-7; TRBD2 matches 13 bases. V lost 4 bases to trimming and J lost 4 bases; unmatched junction nucleotides: 8. Germline-derived CDR1 and CDR2 are SGHRS and YFSETQ. This CDR3 is 16 amino acids long.

CDR3 sequence: CASTRQSNQPQHF. The CDR3, as DNA: TGTGCCAGCACCAGACAGAGCAATCAGCCCCAGCATTTT. The chain uses TRBV28 and TRBJ1-5, with D maybe TRBD1 (5 bases). The V end was cut by 7 bases, the J end by 1 base, with 8 bases between. Looked up from germline, CDR1 is MDHEN and CDR2 is SYDVKM. The length of the CDR3 is 13 residues. The full variable domain, with the rest looked up from reference TRBV28 and TRBJ1-5, is DVKVTQSSRYLVKRTGEKVFLECVQDMDHENMFWYRQDPGLGLRLIYFSYDVKMKEKGDIPEGYSVSREKKERFSLILESASTNQTSMYLCASTRQSNQPQHFGDGTRLSIL.

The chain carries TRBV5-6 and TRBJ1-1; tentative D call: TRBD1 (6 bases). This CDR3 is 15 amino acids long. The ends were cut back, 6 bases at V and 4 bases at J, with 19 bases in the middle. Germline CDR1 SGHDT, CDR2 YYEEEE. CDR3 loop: CASTPRGAGGTEAFF. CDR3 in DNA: TGTGCCAGCACCCCGCGGGGGGCGGGCGGCACTGAAGCTTTCTTT.

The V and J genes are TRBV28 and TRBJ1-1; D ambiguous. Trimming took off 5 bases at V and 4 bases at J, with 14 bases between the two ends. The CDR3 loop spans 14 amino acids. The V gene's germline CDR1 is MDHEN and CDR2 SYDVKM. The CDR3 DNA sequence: TGTGCCAGCAGTGCCGTTTCTATTAGCACTGAAGCTTTCTTT. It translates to CASSAVSISTEAFF.

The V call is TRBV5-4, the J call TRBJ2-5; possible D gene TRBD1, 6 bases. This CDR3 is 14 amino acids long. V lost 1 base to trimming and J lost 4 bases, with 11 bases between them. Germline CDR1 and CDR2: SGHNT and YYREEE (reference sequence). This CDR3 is CASSLQGTGETQYF. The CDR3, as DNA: TGTGCCAGCAGCTTGCAGGGGACGGGAGAGACCCAGTACTTC. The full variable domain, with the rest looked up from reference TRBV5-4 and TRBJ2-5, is ETGVTQSPTHLIKTRGQQVTLRCSSQSGHNTVSWYQQALGQGPQFIFQYYREEENGRGNFPPRFSGLQFPNYSSELNVNALELDDSALYLCASSLQGTGETQYFGPGTRLLVL.

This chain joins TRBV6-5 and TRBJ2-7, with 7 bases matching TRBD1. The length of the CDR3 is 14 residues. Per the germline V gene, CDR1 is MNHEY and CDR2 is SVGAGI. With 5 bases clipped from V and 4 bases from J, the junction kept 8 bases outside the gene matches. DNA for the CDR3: TGTGCCAGCAGTCGACGACAGGGTGATTACGAGCAGTACTTC. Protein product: CASSRRQGDYEQYF.

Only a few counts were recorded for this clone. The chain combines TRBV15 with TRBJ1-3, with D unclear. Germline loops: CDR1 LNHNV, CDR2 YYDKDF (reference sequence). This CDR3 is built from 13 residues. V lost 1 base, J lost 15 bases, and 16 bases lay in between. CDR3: CATSRAITEGKYF. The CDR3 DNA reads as TGTGCCACCAGCAGAGCTATAACAGAGGGAAAATATTTT.

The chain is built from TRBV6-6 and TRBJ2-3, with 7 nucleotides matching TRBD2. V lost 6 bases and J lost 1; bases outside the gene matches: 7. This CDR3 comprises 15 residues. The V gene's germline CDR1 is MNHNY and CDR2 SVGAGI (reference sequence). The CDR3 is CASRGTTQGTDTQYF. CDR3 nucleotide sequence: TGTGCCAGCAGAGGGACTACCCAAGGCACAGATACGCAGTATTTT.

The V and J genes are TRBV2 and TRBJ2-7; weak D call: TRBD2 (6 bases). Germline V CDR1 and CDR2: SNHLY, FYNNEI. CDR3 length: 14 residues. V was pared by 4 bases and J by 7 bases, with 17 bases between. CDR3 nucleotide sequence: TGTGCCAGCAGTGTAGAGGGTGTCGGAGGGGAGCAGTACTTC. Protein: CASSVEGVGGEQYF.

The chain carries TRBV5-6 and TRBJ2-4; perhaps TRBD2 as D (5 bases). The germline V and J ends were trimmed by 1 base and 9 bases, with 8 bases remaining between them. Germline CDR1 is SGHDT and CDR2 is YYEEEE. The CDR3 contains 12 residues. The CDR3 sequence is CASSLSRGIQYF. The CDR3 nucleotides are TGTGCCAGCAGCTTGAGTCGGGGCATTCAGTACTTC.

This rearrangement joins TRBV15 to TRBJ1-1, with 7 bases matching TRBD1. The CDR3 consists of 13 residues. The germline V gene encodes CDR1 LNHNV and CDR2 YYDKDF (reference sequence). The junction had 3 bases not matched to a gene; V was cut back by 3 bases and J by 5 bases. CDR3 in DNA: TGTGCCACCAGCAGGACAGGGTTGACTGAAGCTTTCTTT. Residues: CATSRTGLTEAFF.